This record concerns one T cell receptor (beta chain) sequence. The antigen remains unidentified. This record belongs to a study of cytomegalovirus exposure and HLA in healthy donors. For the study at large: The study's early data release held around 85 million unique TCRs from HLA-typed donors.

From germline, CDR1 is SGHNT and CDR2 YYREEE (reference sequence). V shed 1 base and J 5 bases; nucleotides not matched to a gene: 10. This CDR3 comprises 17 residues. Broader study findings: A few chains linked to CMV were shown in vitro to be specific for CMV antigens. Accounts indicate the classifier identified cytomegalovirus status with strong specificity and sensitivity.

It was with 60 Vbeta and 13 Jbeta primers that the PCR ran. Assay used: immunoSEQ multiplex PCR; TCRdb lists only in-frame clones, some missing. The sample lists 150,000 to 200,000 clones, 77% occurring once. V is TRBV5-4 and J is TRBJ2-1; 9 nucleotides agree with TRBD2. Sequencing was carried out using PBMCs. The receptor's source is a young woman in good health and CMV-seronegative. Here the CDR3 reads CASSLPLGLAGNNEQFF. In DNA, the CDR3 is TGTGCCAGCAGCTTGCCTTTGGGCCTAGCGGGAAACAATGAGCAGTTCTTC.